Below are 27 T cell receptor beta chains sequenced from a single sample in a study of regulatory T cells in long-lasting Graves disease. With iRepertoire HTBI primers and Arm-PCR of CDR3 regions, TCR beta libraries were built. MiXCR, run by TCRdb on the multiplex PCR reads, gives a single entry per CDR3 protein. The sample holds a few hundred thousand distinct CDR3 sequences; about a quarter are singletons and the top ten take about a quarter. As to time point: persistent/refractory GD, antithyroid drugs over 5 years with positive TRAb. Extracted PBMC RNA gave rise to the TCR library. The sample here was peripheral blood mononuclear cells (PBMCs), taken when the disease was refractory, from a patient treated with antithyroid drugs. Receptor source: a female donor with Graves disease.

This clonotype occurred a few times. J is TRBJ2-2 and V is TRBV6-6; TRBD2 matches at 9 bases. CDR1 and CDR2 (germline): MNHNY, SVGAGI (reference sequence). The CDR3 loop spans 16 amino acids. V lost 0 bases and J lost 5; bases outside the gene matches: 4. In DNA, the CDR3 is TGTGCCAGCAGTTACTCGATAGCGGGAGTGACCGGGGAGCTGTTTTTT. This translates into CASSYSIAGVTGELFF.

This clonotype appeared a few times. The chain employs TRBV7-2 and TRBJ1-1, with D unclear. V was shortened by 6 bases and J by 3 bases, with 17 bases between the two germline ends. Germline V gene sequence: CDR1 SGHTA, CDR2 FQGNSA. This CDR3 region has 15 residues. The CDR3 nucleotides read TGTGCCAGCAGTCAAGCCACACAGCTCCACACTGAAGCTTTCTTT. Its translation: CASSQATQLHTEAFF.

This clonotype was seen more than once but under ten times. This chain connects TRBV19 to TRBJ1-5, with D tentatively TRBD1 (5 bases). Germline assignment: CDR1 LNHDA and CDR2 SQIVND (reference sequence). The CDR3 has 14 residues. The V and J ends lost 9 bases and 9 bases respectively, with 21 bases between them. CDR3 in DNA: TGTGCCAGCAGTGGGGCAGCGGGGGTCTGGCCCCAGCATTTT. Protein: CASSGAAGVWPQHF.

This clonotype occurred many times. The rearrangement uses TRBV11-2 and TRBJ1-2; 10 positions agree with TRBD1. V gave up 4 bases and J gave up 3 bases; unmatched junction bases: 11. CDR3 length: 17 amino acids. Germline V lookup: CDR1 SGHAT, CDR2 FQNNGV. CDR3 protein: CASSSVRDRGPHYGYTF. The DNA of the CDR3 is TGTGCCAGCAGCTCGGTCCGGGACAGGGGTCCCCACTATGGCTACACCTTC.

This clonotype was seen a handful of times. The rearrangement links TRBV5-1 to TRBJ2-2; no reliable D call. The germline V and J ends were trimmed by 0 bases and 5 bases, with 8 bases remaining between them. Germline CDR1 is SGHRS and CDR2 is YFSETQ. The CDR3 is made up of 14 amino acids. The chain's CDR3 is CASSLDVYTGELFF. Here the CDR3 DNA reads TGCGCCAGCAGCTTGGACGTCTATACCGGGGAGCTGTTTTTT.

At least ten counts were recorded for this clonotype. This chain uses TRBV12-3 or TRBV12-4 with TRBJ1-4; D ambiguous. The CDR3 extends over 14 amino acids. The V and J ends lost 6 bases and 12 bases respectively, with 20 bases between them. The CDR3 nucleotides are TGTGCCAGCAGCCCAGGACGCAGTCTCGGGGAACTGTTTTTT. As protein: CASSPGRSLGELFF.

This clonotype was observed a single time. As the CDR3 is not closed by the conserved phenylalanine or tryptophan, this likely results from a read error. CDR3 coding DNA: TGTGCCAGCAGCCATAACTATGGCTACACCCTC. Residues: CASSHNYGYTL. The chain combines TRBV3-1 with TRBJ1-2, with D hard to call. The V and J ends lost 3 bases and 1 base respectively, with 0 bases between them. The CDR3 is 11 residues long. CDR1 LGHDT and CDR2 YNNKEL come from the germline V gene (reference sequence).

The CDR3: CASSPQPGSYEQYF. The CDR3, as DNA: TGTGCCAGCTCACCGCAGCCGGGCTCCTACGAGCAGTACTTC. This rearrangement joins TRBV18 to TRBJ2-7; no reliable D call. The length of the CDR3 is 14 residues. The V end lost 3 bases, the J end lost 0 bases, and 9 bases lay between the germline ends. The germline CDR1 and CDR2 sequences are KGHSH and LQKENI. The whole variable domain, filled in from reference TRBV18 and TRBJ2-7, reads NAGVMQNPRHLVRRRGQEARLRCSPMKGHSHVYWYRQLPEEGLKFMVYLQKENIIDESGMPKERFSAEFPKEGPSILRIQQVVRGDSAAYFCASSPQPGSYEQYFGPGTRLTVT.

This sequence joins TRBV9 and TRBJ1-2; D call uncertain. The CDR3 has 15 residues. Germline V lookup: CDR1 SGDLS, CDR2 YYNGEE. Trimming removed 0 bases at V and 3 bases at J, with 12 bases between. The CDR3: CASSVGEDLDYGYTF. CDR3 DNA sequence: TGTGCCAGCAGCGTAGGTGAAGACCTAGACTATGGCTACACCTTC.

The chain uses TRBV20-1 and TRBJ2-2; D ambiguous. Between the trimmed V and J ends, which lost 6 bases and 3 bases, there was a span of 8 bases. CDR1 DFQATT and CDR2 SNEGSKA come from the germline V gene (reference sequence). The CDR3 covers 12 residues. In nucleotides, the CDR3 is TGCAGTGCCGCAAGGGACACCGGGGAGCTGTTTTTT. Translating gives CSAARDTGELFF.

V gene TRBV6-2 or TRBV6-3 combines with J gene TRBJ2-3; D might be TRBD2 (5 bases). Between the trimmed V and J ends, which lost 5 bases and 3 bases, there was a span of 15 bases. From germline, CDR1 is MNHEY and CDR2 SVGEGT. The CDR3 has 15 amino acids. CDR3 in amino acids: CASSEFSSGTDTQYF. Here the CDR3 DNA reads TGTGCCAGCAGTGAATTTTCGTCGGGAACAGATACGCAGTATTTT.

This clonotype occurred many times. In DNA, the CDR3 is TGTGCCTGGAGTGTCGAGCCCTCTGGGGCCAACGTCCTGACTTTC. Translated: CAWSVEPSGANVLTF. The chain couples TRBV30 to TRBJ2-6; D is ambiguous. This CDR3 is built from 15 residues. CDR1 and CDR2 from the germline V gene are GTSNPN and SVGIG (reference sequence). Trimming took 0 bases from V and 0 from J, leaving 6 bases between them.

V usage is TRBV29-1 and J usage is TRBJ2-5, with 8 bases fitting TRBD1. The CDR3 runs to 12 residues. The J segment lost 6 bases and the V segment lost 6 bases, leaving 6 bases of the junction unmatched. The germline V gene has CDR1 SQVTM and CDR2 ANQGSEA. The CDR3 bases are TGCAGCGTCCGGACAGGGATGCAGACCCAGTACTTC. Its translation: CSVRTGMQTQYF.

The genes are TRBV6-2 or TRBV6-3 and TRBJ1-5; possible D gene TRBD1, 6 bases. The CDR3 sequence is 17 residues long. The germline V gene encodes CDR1 MNHEY and CDR2 SVGEGT. The ends were cut back, 2 bases at V and 0 bases at J, with 14 bases in the middle. CDR3 sequence: CASSYPGETYSNQPQHF. For the CDR3, the DNA is TGTGCCAGCAGTTACCCAGGGGAGACTTATAGCAATCAGCCCCAGCATTTT.

The rearrangement links TRBV7-9 to TRBJ1-2; the D is unclear. CDR1 is SEHNR and CDR2 is FQNEAQ in the germline V gene (reference sequence). Trimming stripped 2 bases from V and 8 bases from J, with 15 bases between. This CDR3 comprises 14 residues. The CDR3 region is CASSLKGNIGGYTF. In DNA, the CDR3 is TGTGCCAGCAGCTTAAAAGGAAACATTGGAGGCTACACCTTC. Full variable domain (rest looked up from reference TRBV7-9 and TRBJ1-2): DTGVSQNPRHKITKRGQNVTFRCDPISEHNRLYWYRQTLGQGPEFLTYFQNEAQLEKSRLLSDRFSAERPKGSFSTLEIQRTEQGDSAMYLCASSLKGNIGGYTFGSGTRLTVV.

There are many counts of this clonotype. The gene calls are TRBV28 and TRBJ2-1; D tentatively reads TRBD1 or TRBD2 (6 bases each). V was cut by 6 bases and J by 7 bases, with 28 bases left in between. Germline loops: CDR1 MDHEN, CDR2 SYDVKM. The CDR3 length is 18 residues. This chain's CDR3 is CASSALNLGLGGKNEQFF. DNA for the CDR3: TGTGCCAGCAGCGCCCTGAATTTGGGGTTGGGGGGCAAAAATGAGCAGTTCTTC.

In this sample, this clonotype turned up a few times. This rearrangement joins TRBV6-2 or TRBV6-3 to TRBJ1-1, with D possibly being TRBD1 (5 bases). This CDR3 spans 14 amino acids. Germline V gives CDR1 MNHEY, CDR2 SVGEGT. V gave up 6 bases and J gave up 4 bases, with 15 bases separating them. CDR3 protein: CASSPVGHRTEAFF. The DNA of the CDR3 is TGTGCCAGCAGCCCAGTAGGACACCGCACTGAAGCTTTCTTT.

The chain joins TRBV6-2 or TRBV6-3 to TRBJ2-3, with 8 bases lining up with TRBD1. Looked up from germline, CDR1 is MNHEY and CDR2 is SVGEGT. The V gene end was trimmed by 0 bases and the J gene end by 11 bases; junction bases not matched to a gene: 7. The CDR3 has 14 residues. CDR3 loop: CASSYSLPGQEQYF. CDR3 nucleotides: TGTGCCAGCAGTTACTCGCTCCCGGGACAGGAGCAGTATTTT.

This clonotype was seen ten or more times. The rearrangement uses TRBV18 and TRBJ1-6, with TRBD1 matching 7 bases. From germline, CDR1 is KGHSH and CDR2 LQKENI. CDR3 size: 12 residues. V gave up 3 bases and J gave up 15 bases; unmatched junction bases: 5. The CDR3 DNA follows: TGTGCCAGCTCACCCGGACAGGTTGACCTCCACTTT. Translating gives CASSPGQVDLHF.

The rearrangement links TRBV9 to TRBJ1-2; D is unresolved. The V end lost 0 bases, the J end lost 7 bases, and 10 bases lay between the germline ends. CDR3 length equals 13 residues. Germline V gene sequence: CDR1 SGDLS, CDR2 YYNGEE. The CDR3 DNA follows: TGTGCCAGCAGCGTAGGTGAAGGGCTTGGCTACACCTTC. It translates to CASSVGEGLGYTF. The whole variable domain, filled in from reference TRBV9 and TRBJ1-2, reads DSGVTQTPKHLITATGQRVTLRCSPRSGDLSVYWYQQSLDQGLQFLIQYYNGEERAKGNILERFSAQQFPDLHSELNLSSLELGDSALYFCASSVGEGLGYTFGSGTRLTVV.

The V call is TRBV6-1, the J call TRBJ2-7, with no clear D. The CDR3 spans 14 residues. Looked up from germline, CDR1 is MNHNS and CDR2 is SASEGT. V was cut by 9 bases and J by 1 base, with 16 bases left in between. CDR3 protein: CASKTDVISYEQYF. CDR3 DNA: TGTGCCAGTAAAACCGACGTTATTTCCTACGAGCAGTACTTC.

This clonotype was found a few times. The chain couples TRBV27 to TRBJ2-7; tentatively, D is TRBD1 (5 bases). The CDR3 covers 14 residues. V lost 6 bases and J 1 base, leaving 13 bases between the germline ends. Per the germline V gene, CDR1 is MNHEY and CDR2 is SMNVEV (reference sequence). The DNA of the CDR3 is TGTGCCAGCAGCCAGGGAAGGCATTCCTACGAGCAGTACTTC. Protein product: CASSQGRHSYEQYF.

The CDR3 DNA follows: TGTGCCAGCAGCTTAGAATGGAATGTTGGGGGGTACTTCTATGGCTACACCTTC. Translating gives CASSLEWNVGGYFYGYTF. The chain combines TRBV7-2 with TRBJ1-2; tentatively, D is TRBD1 (5 bases). Between the trimmed V and J ends, which lost 1 base and 4 bases, there was a span of 22 bases. The CDR3 spans 18 residues. CDR1 and CDR2 from the germline V gene are SGHTA and FQGNSA. The whole variable domain, filled in from reference TRBV7-2 and TRBJ1-2, reads GAGVSQSPSNKVTEKGKDVELRCDPISGHTALYWYRQSLGQGLEFLIYFQGNSAPDKSGLPSDRFSAERTGGSVSTLTIQRTQQEDSAVYLCASSLEWNVGGYFYGYTFGSGTRLTVV.

This clonotype has only a few counts. DNA for the CDR3: TGCAGCGTCGGGACTAGCGATTACTACGAGCAGTACTTC. This sequence encodes CSVGTSDYYEQYF. The V call is TRBV29-1, the J call TRBJ2-7; 10 nucleotides line up with TRBD2. The CDR3 is 13 residues long. Germline V CDR1 and CDR2: SQVTM, ANQGSEA. The V gene end was trimmed by 6 bases and the J gene end by 3 bases; junction bases not matched to a gene: 5.

As for this clonotype: At one end the junction does not follow the germline gene, possibly because of a read error. V usage is TRBV7-7 and J usage is TRBJ2-2; weak D call: TRBD2 (5 bases). The CDR3 length is 15 residues. Per the germline V gene, CDR1 is SSHAT and CDR2 is FNYEAQ (reference sequence). The CDR3 spells CASSPSGKNTGELFF. CDR3 nucleotide sequence: TGTGCTAGCAGCCCCAGCGGAAAGAACACCGGGGAGCTGTTTTTT.

The chain uses TRBV6-5 and TRBJ2-7; TRBD2 is a possible D gene (6 bases). Trimming cost V 0 bases and J 5 bases, with 14 bases left between them. Germline V gene lookup returns CDR1 MNHEY and CDR2 SVGAGI. CDR3 length: 15 amino acids. CDR3: CASSYSGGVYHEQYF. The DNA for the CDR3 is TGTGCCAGCAGTTACTCAGGAGGGGTCTACCACGAGCAGTACTTC.

The CDR3 is CSAFGQGGIYEQYF. CDR3 DNA: TGCAGTGCTTTCGGACAGGGGGGGATCTACGAGCAGTACTTC. The J gene is TRBJ2-7, the V gene TRBV20-1, with 10 nucleotides matching TRBD1. The CDR3 consists of 14 residues. The V gene end was trimmed by 5 bases and the J gene end by 3 bases; junction bases not matched to a gene: 7. In germline, CDR1 is DFQATT, CDR2 SNEGSKA (reference sequence).